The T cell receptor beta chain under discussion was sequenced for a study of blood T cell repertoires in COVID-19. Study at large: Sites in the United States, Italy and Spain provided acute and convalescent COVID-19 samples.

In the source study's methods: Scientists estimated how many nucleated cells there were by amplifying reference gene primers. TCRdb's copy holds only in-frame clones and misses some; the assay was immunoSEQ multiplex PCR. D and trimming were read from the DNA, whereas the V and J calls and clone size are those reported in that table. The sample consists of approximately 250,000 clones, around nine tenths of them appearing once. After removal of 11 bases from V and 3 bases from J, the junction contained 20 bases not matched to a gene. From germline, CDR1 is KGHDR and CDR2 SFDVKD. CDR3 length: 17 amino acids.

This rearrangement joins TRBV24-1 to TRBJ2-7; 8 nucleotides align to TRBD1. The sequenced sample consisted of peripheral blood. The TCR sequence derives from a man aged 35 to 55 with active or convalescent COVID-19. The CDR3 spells CARLVQGASEFIYEQYF. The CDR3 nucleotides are TGTGCCAGGCTAGTCCAGGGGGCCTCCGAATTTATCTACGAGCAGTACTTC.